The entry below describes one TCR beta chain. This sample stems from a study of blood T cell repertoires in COVID-19. Study summary: T cells, B-cell-depleted T cells, or PBMCs supplied cDNA or gDNA.

V lost 6 bases, J lost 6 bases, and 14 bases lay in between. CDR1 ENHRY and CDR2 SYGVKD come from the germline V gene. CDR3 size: 13 residues. Everyone who took part was about 18 to 90 years old, and they came from 24 US areas. Cohorts were based on clinical histories the participants reported. Two negative PCRs, clearance, or symptom resolution had been documented for recovered Cohort 3 donors. TCRdb's table, derived via immunoSEQ multiplex PCR, lists solely in-frame clones and lacks some. The repertoire has a few hundred thousand clones, around 90% of them found once; the top ten carry about 8.9%. This TCR was recovered from a woman aged 18-29 years who had recovered from COVID-19. The sequencing input was PBMCs or T cells enriched from blood (not recorded which). This rearrangement joins TRBV10-3 to TRBJ1-1, with a possible D match to TRBD1 (5 bases). The DNA for the CDR3 is TGTGCCATCAGAAGCCAATGGGACTCTGAAGCTTTCTTT. Protein product: CAIRSQWDSEAFF.